These T cell receptor beta chains were read from a single sample in a study of STAT5B mutations in CD4+ large granular lymphocyte leukemia. Sequencing was performed with immunoSEQ multiplex PCR; in TCRdb, only in-frame clones are kept and a portion is missing. The table records fewer than 50,000 clones, 70% to 90% of them present only once. The material sequenced was CD4+ T cells from blood buffy coats. These receptors all come from a human donor in good health. Both conserved end residues are part of each CDR3. The order of the fields is clone size, J gene, D gene, V gene, CDR3 protein, CDR3 DNA. A D gene is named only where the DNA matches it firmly. Clone size is not always given. Where it is, it says once, few, many or a class for expanded clones.

NA	TRBJ2-7	NA	TRBV10-1	CASSESGDEQYF	TGCGCCAGCAGTGAGTCGGGAGACGAGCAGTACTTC
few	TRBJ1-1	NA	TRBV20-1	CSLLSNTEAFF	TGCAGTCTCCTCTCGAACACTGAAGCTTTCTTT
NA	TRBJ2-1	TRBD2	TRBV7-3	CVAGARYNEQFF	TGTGTGGCGGGAGCAAGGTACAATGAGCAGTTCTTC
NA	TRBJ1-2	TRBD1	TRBV6-5	CASSGQGNYGYTF	TGTGCCAGCAGTGGACAGGGGAACTATGGCTACACCTTC
NA	TRBJ1-6	NA	TRBV2	CASIQGGAYNSPLHF	TGTGCCAGCATCCAGGGTGGAGCCTATAATTCACCCCTCCACTTT
few	TRBJ1-2	NA	TRBV27	CASSLSNLGSSGWYGYTF	TGTGCCAGCAGTTTATCGAACTTAGGGAGTTCCGGGTGGTATGGCTACACCTTC
once	TRBJ2-1	NA	TRBV7-2	CASSLVATYNEQFF	TGTGCCAGCAGCTTAGTGGCTACCTACAATGAGCAGTTCTTC
few	TRBJ1-1	NA	TRBV5-6	CASSKFEAGVEAFF	TGTGCCAGCAGCAAATTTGAGGCAGGGGTTGAAGCTTTCTTT
NA	TRBJ2-7	TRBD2	TRBV2	CASSVSGIPYEQYF	TGTGCCAGCAGTGTTAGCGGGATCCCCTACGAGCAGTACTTC
NA	TRBJ2-1	TRBD2	TRBV4-3	CASSRTSGGDNEQFF	TGCGCCAGCAGCCGGACTAGCGGGGGAGACAATGAGCAGTTCTTC
NA	TRBJ1-1	NA	TRBV27	CASTKSRYQNTEAFF	TGTGCCAGCACGAAAAGCCGTTACCAGAACACTGAAGCTTTCTTT
NA	TRBJ2-5	TRBD1	TRBV7-3	CASSSTGTGEISPQYF	TGTGCCAGCAGCTCCACCGGGACAGGGGAAATATCGCCCCAGTACTTC
NA	TRBJ2-1	NA	TRBV20-1	CSVRSAVQFF	TGCAGTGTGCGGAGTGCTGTTCAGTTCTTC
NA	TRBJ2-1	TRBD2	TRBV5-1	CASSLLAGENGEQFF	TGCGCCAGCAGCTTACTAGCGGGAGAGAATGGTGAGCAGTTCTTC
NA	TRBJ2-7	TRBD2	TRBV6-6	CASSFRRTSVTYEQYF	TGTGCCAGCAGTTTCCGGCGGACTAGCGTAACCTACGAGCAGTACTTC
NA	TRBJ1-2	TRBD1	TRBV18	CASSPSDRGLGYGYTF	TGTGCCAGCTCACCTTCAGACAGGGGGCTGGGCTATGGCTACACCTTC
NA	TRBJ2-7	NA	TRBV28	CASGITYEQYF	TGTGCCAGCGGGATTACCTACGAGCAGTACTTC
NA	TRBJ1-2	NA	TRBV28	CASSPRDNNLYGYTF	TGTGCCAGCAGCCCCCGGGACAACAACCTCTATGGCTACACCTTC
once	TRBJ2-3	NA	TRBV9	CASSLGGLSFTDTQYF	TGTGCCAGCAGCTTAGGAGGGCTTTCCTTCACAGATACGCAGTATTTT
NA	TRBJ2-4	NA	TRBV11-1	CASSFSLTENIQYF	TGTGCCAGCAGCTTCTCCCTGACAGAAAACATTCAGTACTTC